The clone carrying this T cell receptor (beta chain) was observed a few times. Its specificity is not known. The sample contains more than one DNA sequence encoding this CDR3. This sample was included in a study of cytomegalovirus exposure and HLA in healthy donors. Germline V gene sequence: CDR1 PRHDT, CDR2 FYEKMQ (reference sequence). There are 12 residues in the CDR3. V lost 5 bases to trimming and J lost 3 bases, with 5 bases between them. The PCR ran on 60 Vbeta and 13 Jbeta primers. The data were produced by immunoSEQ multiplex PCR, yet TCRdb's version contains in-frame clones alone and is incomplete. The sample yields tens of thousands of clones, approximately 80% seen once. Study-level results: The authors reported that TCR beta sequences could predict HLA-A and HLA-B alleles. These predictions were accurate for most subjects in the first cohort.

This TCR came from a man aged 30 to 45 in good health and CMV-seronegative. The gene calls are TRBV13 and TRBJ2-1; no clear D. Specimen: PBMCs. CDR3 DNA sequence: TGTGCCAGCAGCCTAAGCTACAATGAGCAGTTCTTC. As protein: CASSLSYNEQFF.